This T cell receptor (beta chain) was captured in a study of human T cells and chemical hapten exposure. Overall study: Patients additionally received therapeutic doses of diphenylcyclopropenone on the scalp once a week, and this continued throughout the approximately 24-week study.

Time point described: patch test 1, 2 weeks after DPC sensitization. Treatment specified: therapeutic diphenylcyclopropenone sensitization with weekly scalp DPC. Blood sampling occurred before each patch-test application. Via MiXCR, TCRdb re-called the RACE reads, giving one row per CDR3 protein. The data hold 350,000 or so distinct CDR3 sequences, with approximately 6.3% observed a single time. V shed 6 bases, J shed 4 bases, and the junction held 2 bases outside the gene matches. Germline V lookup: CDR1 ENHRY, CDR2 SYGVKD. The CDR3 has 13 amino acids. This clonotype has ten or more counts. Specimen: whole blood, collected in connection with sensitization to the hapten diphenylcyclopropenone (DPC). The V and J genes are TRBV10-3 and TRBJ2-3, with 9 positions matching TRBD1. The clonotype comes from a woman aged 18-29 years with alopecia areata. Some clones in this sample may be carry-over from other donors' samples. DNA of the CDR3: TGTGCCATCAGGGGACAGGGCTCAGATACGCAGTATTTT. Protein sequence: CAIRGQGSDTQYF.